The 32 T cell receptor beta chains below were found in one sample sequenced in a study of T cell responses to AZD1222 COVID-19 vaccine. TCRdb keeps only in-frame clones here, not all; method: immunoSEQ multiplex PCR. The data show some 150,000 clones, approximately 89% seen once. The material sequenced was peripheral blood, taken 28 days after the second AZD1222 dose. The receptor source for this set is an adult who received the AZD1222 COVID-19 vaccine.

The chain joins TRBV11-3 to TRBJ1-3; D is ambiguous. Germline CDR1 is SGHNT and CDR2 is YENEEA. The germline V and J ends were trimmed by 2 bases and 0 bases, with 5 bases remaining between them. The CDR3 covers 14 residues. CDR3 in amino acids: CASSLPYSGNTIYF. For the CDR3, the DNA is TGTGCCAGCAGCTTACCCTACTCTGGAAACACCATATATTTT. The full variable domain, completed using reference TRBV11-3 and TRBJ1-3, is EAGVVQSPRYKIIEKKQPVAFWCNPISGHNTLYWYLQNLGQGPELLIRYENEEAVDDSQLPKDRFSAERLKGVDSTLKIQPAELGDSAVYLCASSLPYSGNTIYFGEGSWLTVV.

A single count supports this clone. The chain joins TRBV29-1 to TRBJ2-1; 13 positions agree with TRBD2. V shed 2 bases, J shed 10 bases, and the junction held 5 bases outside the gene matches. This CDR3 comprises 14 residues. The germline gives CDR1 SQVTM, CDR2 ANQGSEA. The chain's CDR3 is CSVEKRLAGGEQFF. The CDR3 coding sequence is TGCAGCGTTGAAAAGAGACTAGCGGGAGGAGAGCAGTTCTTC.

The chain's CDR3 is CASRLTRNWQGGHEQYF. The CDR3 nucleotides are TGTGCAAGTCGCCTAACCCGAAACTGGCAGGGAGGGCACGAGCAGTACTTC. The rearrangement uses TRBV12-2 and TRBJ2-7; the table's TRBD2 call for D was not verified on the DNA. TRBV12-2 is a documented pseudogene. The CDR3 length is 17 residues.

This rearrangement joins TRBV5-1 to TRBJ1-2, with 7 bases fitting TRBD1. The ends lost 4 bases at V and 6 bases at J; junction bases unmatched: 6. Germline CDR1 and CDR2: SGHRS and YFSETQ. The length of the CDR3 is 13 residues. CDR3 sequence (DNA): TGCGCCAGCAGCACACCTACAGGGGATGGCTACACCTTC. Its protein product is CASSTPTGDGYTF.

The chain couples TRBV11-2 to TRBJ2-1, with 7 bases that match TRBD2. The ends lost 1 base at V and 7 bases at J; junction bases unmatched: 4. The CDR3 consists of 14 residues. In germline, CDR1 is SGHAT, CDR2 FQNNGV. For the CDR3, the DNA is TGTGCCAGCAGCTTAGGGTGGGAGGGGAATGAGCAGTTCTTC. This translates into CASSLGWEGNEQFF.

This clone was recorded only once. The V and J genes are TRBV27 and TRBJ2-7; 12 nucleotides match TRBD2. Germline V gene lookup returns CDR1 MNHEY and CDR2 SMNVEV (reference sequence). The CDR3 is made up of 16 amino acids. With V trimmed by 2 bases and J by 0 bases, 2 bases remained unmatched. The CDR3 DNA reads TGTGCCAGCAGTTTACGGGGACTAGCGGGCTCCTACGAGCAGTACTTC. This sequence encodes CASSLRGLAGSYEQYF.

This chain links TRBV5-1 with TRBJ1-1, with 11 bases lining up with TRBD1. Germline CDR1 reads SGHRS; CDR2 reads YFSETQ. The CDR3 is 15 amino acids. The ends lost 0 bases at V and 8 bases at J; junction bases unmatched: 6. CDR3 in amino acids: CASSLGIRTGGEAFF. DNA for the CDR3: TGCGCCAGCAGCTTGGGGATCAGGACAGGGGGCGAAGCTTTCTTT.

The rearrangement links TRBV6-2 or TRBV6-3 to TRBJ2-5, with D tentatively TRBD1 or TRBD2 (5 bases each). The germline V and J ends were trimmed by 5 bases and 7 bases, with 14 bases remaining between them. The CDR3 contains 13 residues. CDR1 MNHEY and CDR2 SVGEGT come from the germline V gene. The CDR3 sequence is CASSRALGVTQYF. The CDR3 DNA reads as TGTGCCAGCAGTCGAGCCTTGGGGGTGACCCAGTACTTC.

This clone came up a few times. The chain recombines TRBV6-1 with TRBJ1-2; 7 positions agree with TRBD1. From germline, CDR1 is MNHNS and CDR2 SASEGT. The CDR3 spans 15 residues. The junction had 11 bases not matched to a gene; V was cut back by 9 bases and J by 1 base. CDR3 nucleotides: TGTGCCAGTTCAGGAGGGGGCGCGCTTAACTATGGCTACACCTTC. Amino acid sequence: CASSGGGALNYGYTF.

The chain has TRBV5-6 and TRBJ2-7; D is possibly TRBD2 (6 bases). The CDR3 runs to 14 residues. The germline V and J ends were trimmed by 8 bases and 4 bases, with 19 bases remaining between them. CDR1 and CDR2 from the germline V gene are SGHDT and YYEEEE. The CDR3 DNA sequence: TGTGCCAGTAAGCGGGTGGGCAGGGAGTACGAGCAGTACTTC. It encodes CASKRVGREYEQYF.

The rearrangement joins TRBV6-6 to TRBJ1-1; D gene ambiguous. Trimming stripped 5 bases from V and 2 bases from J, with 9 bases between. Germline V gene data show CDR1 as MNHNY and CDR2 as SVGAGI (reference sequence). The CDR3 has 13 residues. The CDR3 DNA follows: TGTGCCAGCAGTCAAGATTCTAACACTGAAGCTTTCTTT. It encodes CASSQDSNTEAFF.

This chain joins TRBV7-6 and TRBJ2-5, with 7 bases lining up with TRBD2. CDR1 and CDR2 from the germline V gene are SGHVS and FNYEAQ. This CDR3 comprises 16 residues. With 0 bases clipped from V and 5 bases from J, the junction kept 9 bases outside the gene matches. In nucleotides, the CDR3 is TGTGCCAGCAGCTTAGCGGGAGGGCCAGGGTCGGAGACCCAGTACTTC. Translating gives CASSLAGGPGSETQYF.

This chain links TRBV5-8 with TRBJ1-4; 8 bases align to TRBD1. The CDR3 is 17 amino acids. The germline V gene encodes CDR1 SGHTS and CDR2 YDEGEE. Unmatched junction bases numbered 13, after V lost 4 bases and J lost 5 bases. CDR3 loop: CASSPGQGSTSNEKLFF. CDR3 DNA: TGTGCCAGCAGCCCCGGACAGGGCTCGACCTCGAATGAAAAACTGTTTTTT.

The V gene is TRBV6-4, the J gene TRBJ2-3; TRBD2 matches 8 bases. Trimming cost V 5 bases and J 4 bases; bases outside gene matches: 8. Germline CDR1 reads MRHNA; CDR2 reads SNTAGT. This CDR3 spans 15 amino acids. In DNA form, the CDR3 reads TGTGCCAGCAGTAACGGCCGGGGGGGCGCAGATACGCAGTATTTT. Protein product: CASSNGRGGADTQYF.

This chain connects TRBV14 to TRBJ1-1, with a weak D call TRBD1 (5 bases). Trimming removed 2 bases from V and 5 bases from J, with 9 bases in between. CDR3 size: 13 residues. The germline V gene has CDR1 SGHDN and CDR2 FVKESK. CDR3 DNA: TGTGCCAGCAGCCAACAGGGTGGAACTGAAGCTTTCTTT. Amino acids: CASSQQGGTEAFF.

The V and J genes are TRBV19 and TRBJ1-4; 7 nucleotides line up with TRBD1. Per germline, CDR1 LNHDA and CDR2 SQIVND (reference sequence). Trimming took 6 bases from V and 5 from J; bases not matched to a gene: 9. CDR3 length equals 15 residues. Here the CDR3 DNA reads TGTGCCAGTAGCAACTTGGGACAGATAAATGAAAAACTGTTTTTT. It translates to CASSNLGQINEKLFF.

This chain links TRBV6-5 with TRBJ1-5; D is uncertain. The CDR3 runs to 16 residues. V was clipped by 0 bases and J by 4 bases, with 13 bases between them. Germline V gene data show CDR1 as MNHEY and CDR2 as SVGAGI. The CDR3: CASSYSHPRENQPQHF. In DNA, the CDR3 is TGTGCCAGCAGTTACTCGCATCCAAGGGAAAATCAGCCCCAGCATTTT.

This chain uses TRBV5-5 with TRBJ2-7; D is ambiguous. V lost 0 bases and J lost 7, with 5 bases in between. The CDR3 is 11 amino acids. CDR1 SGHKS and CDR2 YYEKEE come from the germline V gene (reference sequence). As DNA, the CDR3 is TGTGCCAGCAGCTTGGGGTTGGAGCAGTACTTC. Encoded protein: CASSLGLEQYF.

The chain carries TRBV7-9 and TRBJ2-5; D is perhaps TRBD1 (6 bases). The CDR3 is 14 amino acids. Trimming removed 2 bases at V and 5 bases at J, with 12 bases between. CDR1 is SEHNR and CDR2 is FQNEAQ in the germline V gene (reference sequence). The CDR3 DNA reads TGTGCCAGCAGCTTATCACAGGGTGGGGAGACCCAGTACTTC. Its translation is CASSLSQGGETQYF.

CDR3 DNA: TGTGCAAGCGGGAGTGGCACAGATACGCAGTATTTT. Amino acids: CASGSGTDTQYF. The chain is built from TRBV28 and TRBJ2-3; 8 nucleotides agree with TRBD2. The V gene's germline CDR1 is MDHEN and CDR2 SYDVKM. The CDR3 is made up of 12 amino acids.

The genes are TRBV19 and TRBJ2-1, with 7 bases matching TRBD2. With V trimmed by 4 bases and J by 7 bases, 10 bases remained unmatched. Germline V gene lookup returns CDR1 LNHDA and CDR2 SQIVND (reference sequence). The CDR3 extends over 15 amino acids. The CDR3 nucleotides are TGTGCCAGTAGTAACCGGGACTACCCACTGAATGAGCAGTTCTTC. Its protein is CASSNRDYPLNEQFF.

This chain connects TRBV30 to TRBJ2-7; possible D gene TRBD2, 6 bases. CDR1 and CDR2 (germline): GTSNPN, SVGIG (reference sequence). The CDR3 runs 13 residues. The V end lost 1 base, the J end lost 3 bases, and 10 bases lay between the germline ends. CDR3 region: CAWSGGKGYEQYF. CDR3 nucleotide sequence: TGTGCCTGGAGTGGCGGGAAGGGCTACGAGCAGTACTTC.

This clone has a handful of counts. CDR3 in amino acids: CASSQAPISGAAQYF. DNA for the CDR3: TGTGCCAGCAGCCAAGCCCCCATTAGCGGGGCCGCGCAGTACTTC. The chain is built from TRBV4-2 and TRBJ2-7; 8 nucleotides agree with TRBD2. Germline CDR1 and CDR2: LGHNA and YNFKEQ. The CDR3 length is 15 residues. V dropped 1 base and J dropped 9; count of bases not matched to a gene: 11.

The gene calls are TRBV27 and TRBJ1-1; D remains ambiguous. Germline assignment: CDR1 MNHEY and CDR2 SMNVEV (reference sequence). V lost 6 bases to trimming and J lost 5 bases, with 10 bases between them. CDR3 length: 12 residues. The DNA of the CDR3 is TGTGCCAGCAGCCACCACCCGACTGAAGCTTTCTTT. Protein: CASSHHPTEAFF.

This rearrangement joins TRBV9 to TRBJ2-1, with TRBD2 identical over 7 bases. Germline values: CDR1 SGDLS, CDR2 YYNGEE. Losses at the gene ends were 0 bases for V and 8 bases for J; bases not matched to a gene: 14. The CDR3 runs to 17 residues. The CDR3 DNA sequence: TGTGCCAGCAGCGTAGGGGCTAGCGGCTATGTCGGGGATGAGCAGTTCTTC. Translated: CASSVGASGYVGDEQFF.

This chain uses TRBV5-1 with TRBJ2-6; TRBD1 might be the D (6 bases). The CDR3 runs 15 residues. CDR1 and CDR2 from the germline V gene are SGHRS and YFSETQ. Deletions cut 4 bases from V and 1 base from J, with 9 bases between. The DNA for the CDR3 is TGCGCCAGCAGCCCTCAGGGGTCTGGGGCCAACGTCCTGACTTTC. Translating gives CASSPQGSGANVLTF. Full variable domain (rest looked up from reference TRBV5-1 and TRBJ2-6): KAGVTQTPRYLIKTRGQQVTLSCSPISGHRSVSWYQQTPGQGLQFLFEYFSETQRNKGNFPGRFSGRQFSNSRSEMNVSTLELGDSALYLCASSPQGSGANVLTFGAGSRLTVL.

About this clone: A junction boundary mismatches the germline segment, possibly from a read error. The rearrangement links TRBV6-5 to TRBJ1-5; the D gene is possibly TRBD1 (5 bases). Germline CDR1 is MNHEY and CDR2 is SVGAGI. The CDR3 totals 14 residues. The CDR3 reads CASSYTQGKQPQHF. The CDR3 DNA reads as TGTGCCAGCAGTTACACCCAGGGCAAGCAGCCCCAGCATTTT.

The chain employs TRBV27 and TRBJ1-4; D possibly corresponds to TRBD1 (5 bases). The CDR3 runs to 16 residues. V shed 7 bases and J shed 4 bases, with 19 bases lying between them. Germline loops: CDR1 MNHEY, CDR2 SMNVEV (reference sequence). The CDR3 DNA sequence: TGTGCCAGCATGAGGACCGCGGCCAGGGATAATGAAAAACTGTTTTTT. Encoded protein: CASMRTAARDNEKLFF.

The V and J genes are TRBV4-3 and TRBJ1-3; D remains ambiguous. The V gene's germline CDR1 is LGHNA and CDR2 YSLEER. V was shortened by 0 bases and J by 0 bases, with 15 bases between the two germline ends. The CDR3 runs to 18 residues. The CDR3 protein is CASSQDHGSLSSGNTIYF. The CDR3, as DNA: TGCGCCAGCAGCCAAGATCACGGCAGCTTGAGCTCTGGAAACACCATATATTTT.

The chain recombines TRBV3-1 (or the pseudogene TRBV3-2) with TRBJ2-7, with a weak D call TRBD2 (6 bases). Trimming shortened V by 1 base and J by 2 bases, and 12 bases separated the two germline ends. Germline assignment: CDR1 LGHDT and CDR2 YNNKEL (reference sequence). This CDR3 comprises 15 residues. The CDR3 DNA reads TGTGCCAGCAGCCAAGGGAGGGGTTCCACCTACGAGCAGTACTTC. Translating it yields CASSQGRGSTYEQYF.

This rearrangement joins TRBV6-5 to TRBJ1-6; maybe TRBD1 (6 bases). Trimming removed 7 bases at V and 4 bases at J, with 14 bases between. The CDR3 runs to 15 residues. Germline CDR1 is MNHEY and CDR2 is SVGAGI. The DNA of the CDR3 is TGTGCCAGCAAAAAAGACAGGAGGTATAATTCACCCCTCCACTTT. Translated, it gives CASKKDRRYNSPLHF.

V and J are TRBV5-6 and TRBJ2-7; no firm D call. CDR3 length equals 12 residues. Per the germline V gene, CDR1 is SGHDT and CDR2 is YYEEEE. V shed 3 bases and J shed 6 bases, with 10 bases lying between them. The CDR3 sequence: CASSSDEGEQYF. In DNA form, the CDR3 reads TGTGCCAGCAGCTCGGACGAAGGCGAGCAGTACTTC. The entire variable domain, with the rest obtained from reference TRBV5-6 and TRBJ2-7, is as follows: DAGVTQSPTHLIKTRGQQVTLRCSPKSGHDTVSWYQQALGQGPQFIFQYYEEEERQRGNFPDRFSGHQFPNYSSELNVNALLLGDSALYLCASSSDEGEQYFGPGTRLTVT.